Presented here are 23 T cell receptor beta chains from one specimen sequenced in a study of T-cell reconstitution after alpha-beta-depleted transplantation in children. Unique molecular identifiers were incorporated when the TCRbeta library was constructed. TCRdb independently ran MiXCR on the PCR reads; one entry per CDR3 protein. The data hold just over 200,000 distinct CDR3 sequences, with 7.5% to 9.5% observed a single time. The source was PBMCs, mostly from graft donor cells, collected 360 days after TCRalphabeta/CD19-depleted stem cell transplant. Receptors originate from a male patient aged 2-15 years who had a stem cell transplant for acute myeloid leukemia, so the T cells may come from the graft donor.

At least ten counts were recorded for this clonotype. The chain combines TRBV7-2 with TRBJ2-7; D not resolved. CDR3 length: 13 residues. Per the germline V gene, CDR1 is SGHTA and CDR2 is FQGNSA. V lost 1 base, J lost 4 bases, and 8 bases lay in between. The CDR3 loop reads CASSLVVDYEQYF. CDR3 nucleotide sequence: TGTGCCAGCAGCTTAGTGGTGGATTACGAGCAGTACTTC.

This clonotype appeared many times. CDR3 in amino acids: CASSPGTAIYEQYF. As DNA, the CDR3 is TGTGCCAGCAGCCCCGGGACAGCAATTTACGAGCAGTACTTC. The chain joins TRBV11-1 to TRBJ2-7, with 7 nucleotides matching TRBD1. Germline trimming cut 5 bases from V and 4 bases from J; bases unmatched to any gene: 8. Germline CDR1 reads SGHAT; CDR2 reads FQDESV (reference sequence). The CDR3 loop spans 14 amino acids.

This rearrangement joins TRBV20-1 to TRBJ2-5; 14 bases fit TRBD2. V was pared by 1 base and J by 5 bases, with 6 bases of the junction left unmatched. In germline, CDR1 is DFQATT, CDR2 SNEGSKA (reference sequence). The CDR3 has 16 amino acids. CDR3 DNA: TGCAGTGCTAGAGGCGGGACTAGCGGGAGTTTGGAGACCCAGTACTTC. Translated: CSARGGTSGSLETQYF.

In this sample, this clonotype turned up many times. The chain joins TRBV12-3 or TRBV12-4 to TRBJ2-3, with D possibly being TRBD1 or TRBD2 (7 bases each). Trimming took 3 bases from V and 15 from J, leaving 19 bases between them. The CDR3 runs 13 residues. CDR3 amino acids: CASSFSRQGGQYF. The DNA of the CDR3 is TGTGCCAGCAGTTTTTCCCGGCAGGGGGGGCAATATTTT.

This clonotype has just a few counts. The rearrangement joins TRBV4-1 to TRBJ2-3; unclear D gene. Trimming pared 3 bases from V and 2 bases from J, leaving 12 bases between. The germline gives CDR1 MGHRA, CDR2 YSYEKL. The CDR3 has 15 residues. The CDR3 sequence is CASSHRPFLTDTQYF. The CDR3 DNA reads TGCGCCAGCAGCCATCGACCCTTTCTCACAGATACGCAGTATTTT.

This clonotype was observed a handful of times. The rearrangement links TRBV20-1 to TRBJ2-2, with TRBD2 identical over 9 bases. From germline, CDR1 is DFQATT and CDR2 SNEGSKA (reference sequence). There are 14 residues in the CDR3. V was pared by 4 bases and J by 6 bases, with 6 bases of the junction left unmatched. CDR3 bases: TGCAGTGCTAAGGGGCGGGGGGGCCCCGGGGAGCTGTTTTTT. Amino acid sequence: CSAKGRGGPGELFF.

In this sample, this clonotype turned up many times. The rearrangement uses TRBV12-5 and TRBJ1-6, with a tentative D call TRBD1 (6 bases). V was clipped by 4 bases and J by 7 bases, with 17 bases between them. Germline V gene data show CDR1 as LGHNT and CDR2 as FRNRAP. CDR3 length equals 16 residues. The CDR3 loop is CASGSSPGHENSPLHF. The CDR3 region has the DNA TGTGCTAGTGGTTCCTCGCCGGGACACGAAAATTCACCCCTCCACTTT.

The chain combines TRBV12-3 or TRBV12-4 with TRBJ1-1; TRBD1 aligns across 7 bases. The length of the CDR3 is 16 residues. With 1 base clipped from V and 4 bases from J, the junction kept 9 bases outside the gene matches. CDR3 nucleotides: TGTGCCAGCAGTTTAGAAGCAGGACAGGCGGGCACTGAAGCTTTCTTT. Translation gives CASSLEAGQAGTEAFF.

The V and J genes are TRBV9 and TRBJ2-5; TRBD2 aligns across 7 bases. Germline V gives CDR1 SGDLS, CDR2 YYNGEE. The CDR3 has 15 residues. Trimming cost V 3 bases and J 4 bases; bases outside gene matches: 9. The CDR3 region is CASSALGRGVETQYF. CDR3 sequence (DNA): TGTGCCAGCAGCGCACTCGGACGGGGGGTAGAGACCCAGTACTTC.

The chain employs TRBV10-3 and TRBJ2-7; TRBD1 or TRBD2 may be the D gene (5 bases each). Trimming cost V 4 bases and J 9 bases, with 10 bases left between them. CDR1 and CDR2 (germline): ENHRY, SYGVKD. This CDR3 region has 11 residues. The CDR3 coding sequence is TGTGCCATCAGTGGTGGGGGATGGCAGTACGTC. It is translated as CAISGGGWQYV.

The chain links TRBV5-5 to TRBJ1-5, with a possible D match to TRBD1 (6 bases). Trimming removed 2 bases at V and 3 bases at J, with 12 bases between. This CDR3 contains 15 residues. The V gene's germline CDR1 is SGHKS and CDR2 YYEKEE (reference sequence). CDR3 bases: TGTGCCAGCAGCTTATCTCGGGGGCTCAATCAGCCCCAGCATTTT. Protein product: CASSLSRGLNQPQHF.

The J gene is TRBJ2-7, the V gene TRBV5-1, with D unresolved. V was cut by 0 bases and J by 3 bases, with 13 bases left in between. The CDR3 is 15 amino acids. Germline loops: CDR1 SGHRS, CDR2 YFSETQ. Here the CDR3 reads CASSLEPQSYYEQYF. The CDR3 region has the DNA TGCGCCAGCAGCTTGGAACCCCAGAGCTACTACGAGCAGTACTTC.

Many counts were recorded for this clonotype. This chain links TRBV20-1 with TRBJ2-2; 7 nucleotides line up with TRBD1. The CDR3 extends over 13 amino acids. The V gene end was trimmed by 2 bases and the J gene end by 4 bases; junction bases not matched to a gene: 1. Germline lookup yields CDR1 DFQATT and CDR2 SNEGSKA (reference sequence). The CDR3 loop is CSARHRGTGELFF. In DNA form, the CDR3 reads TGCAGTGCTAGACACAGGGGCACCGGGGAGCTGTTTTTT.

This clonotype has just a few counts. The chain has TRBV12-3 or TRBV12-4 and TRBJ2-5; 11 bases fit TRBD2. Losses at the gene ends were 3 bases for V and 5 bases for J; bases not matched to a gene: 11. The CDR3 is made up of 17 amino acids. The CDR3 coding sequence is TGTGCCAGCAGTTTTCTGACTAGCGGGGATATGTTGGAGACCCAGTACTTC. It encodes CASSFLTSGDMLETQYF.

The CDR3 reads CASSYSGIVYEQYF. Written as DNA, the CDR3 is TGTGCCAGCAGTTACTCGGGGATAGTCTACGAGCAGTACTTC. The chain has TRBV6-5 and TRBJ2-7; D gene uncertain. The CDR3 loop spans 14 amino acids. Trimming removed 0 bases from V and 3 bases from J, with 9 bases in between. The germline CDR1 and CDR2 sequences are MNHEY and SVGAGI.

The CDR3 reads CASSYRSANSGNTIYF. CDR3 in DNA: TGTGCCAGCAGCTACCGCTCCGCGAACTCTGGAAACACCATATATTTT. The chain has TRBV6-5 and TRBJ1-3; unclear D gene. Germline-derived CDR1 and CDR2 are MNHEY and SVGAGI. The CDR3 has 16 amino acids. The germline V and J ends were trimmed by 6 bases and 0 bases, with 15 bases remaining between them.

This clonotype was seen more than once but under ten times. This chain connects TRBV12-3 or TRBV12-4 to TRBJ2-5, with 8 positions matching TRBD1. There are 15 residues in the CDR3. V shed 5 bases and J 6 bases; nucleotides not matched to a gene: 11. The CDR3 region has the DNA TGTGCCAGCAGTCCCTCGGGACAGGTTCTGAAGACCCAGTACTTC. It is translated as CASSPSGQVLKTQYF.

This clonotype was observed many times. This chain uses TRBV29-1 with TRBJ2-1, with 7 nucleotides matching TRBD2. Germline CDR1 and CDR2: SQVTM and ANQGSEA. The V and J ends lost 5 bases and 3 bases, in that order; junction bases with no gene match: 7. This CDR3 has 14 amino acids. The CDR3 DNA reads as TGCAGCGTTACCGGGACTAACCTCTACAATGAGCAGTTCTTC. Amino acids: CSVTGTNLYNEQFF.

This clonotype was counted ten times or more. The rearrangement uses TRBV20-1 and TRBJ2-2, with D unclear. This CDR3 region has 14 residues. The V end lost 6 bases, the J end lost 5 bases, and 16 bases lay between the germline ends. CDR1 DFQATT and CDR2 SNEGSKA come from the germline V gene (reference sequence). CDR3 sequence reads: CSAGALMGTGELFF. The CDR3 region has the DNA TGCAGTGCCGGAGCCCTGATGGGAACCGGGGAGCTGTTTTTT.

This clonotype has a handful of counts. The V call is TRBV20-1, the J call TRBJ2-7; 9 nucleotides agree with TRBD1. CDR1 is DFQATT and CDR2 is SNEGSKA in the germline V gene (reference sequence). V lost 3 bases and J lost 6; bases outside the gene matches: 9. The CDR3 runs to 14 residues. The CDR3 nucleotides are TGCAGTGCTAGGAAACTGGGACAGGGTGGCGAGCAGTACTTC. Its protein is CSARKLGQGGEQYF.

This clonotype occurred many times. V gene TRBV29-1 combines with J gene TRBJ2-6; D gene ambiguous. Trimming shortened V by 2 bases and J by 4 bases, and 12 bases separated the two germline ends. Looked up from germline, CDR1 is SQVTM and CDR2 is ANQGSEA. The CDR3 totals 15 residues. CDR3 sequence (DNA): TGCAGCGTTGAAAAAAGATCCCGGGGGGCCAACGTCCTGACTTTC. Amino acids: CSVEKRSRGANVLTF.

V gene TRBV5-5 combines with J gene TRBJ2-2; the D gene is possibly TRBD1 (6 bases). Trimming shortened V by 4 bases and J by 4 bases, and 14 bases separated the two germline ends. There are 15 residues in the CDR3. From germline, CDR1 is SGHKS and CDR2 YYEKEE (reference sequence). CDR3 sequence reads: CASSRTTGFTGELFF. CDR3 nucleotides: TGTGCCAGCAGCCGTACTACAGGGTTCACCGGGGAGCTGTTTTTT.

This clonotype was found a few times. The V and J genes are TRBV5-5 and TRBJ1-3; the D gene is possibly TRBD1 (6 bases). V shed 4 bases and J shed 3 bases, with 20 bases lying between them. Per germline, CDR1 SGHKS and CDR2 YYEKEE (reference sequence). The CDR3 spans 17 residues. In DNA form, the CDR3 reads TGTGCCAGCAGCCTGGACAGCCCGAACTGGGGTGGAAACACCATATATTTT. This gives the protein CASSLDSPNWGGNTIYF.